This T cell receptor (beta chain) emerged from a study of T cell repertoires in cytomegalovirus infection. Study-wide points: Dominating the ex vivo response were TCR beta clonotypes that were CMV-specific and HLA-C-restricted.

The CDR3 has 16 amino acids. Germline V gives CDR1 MDHEN, CDR2 SYDVKM. Trimming left V 4 bases short and J 4 bases short, with 16 bases between. TCRdb reprocessed the reads with MiXCR, giving one entry per CDR3 protein. The sample holds about 310,000 distinct CDR3 sequences, around 10% seen once. Ten or more counts support this clonotype. The antigen remains unidentified. The gene calls are TRBV28 and TRBJ1-4; a weak D match, TRBD1 (5 bases). Sequenced: PBMCs. The TCR sequence derives from a human donor in good health (CMV status not recorded). Some clones in this sample may be carry-over from other donors' samples. The chain's CDR3 is CASSSVSRQSNEKLFF. The CDR3 region has the DNA TGTGCCAGCAGTTCGGTATCGCGACAGAGTAATGAAAAACTGTTTTTT.